This paragraph reports one TCR beta chain. Its specificity is unknown. The entry originates in a study of shared clonotypes between healthy human individuals. The overall study: Plates per donor: three CD4 naive, three CD4 memory, two CD8 naive, one CD8 memory. The study's findings and limits: A generally larger estimated richness was seen in naive subsets than in memory subsets.

Every immunoSEQ plate was one replicate of a subset's evenly spread DNA. Sequencing was performed with immunoSEQ multiplex PCR; in TCRdb, only in-frame clones are kept and a portion is missing. This sample has 550,000 to 700,000 clones, with around 73% found just once. Donors comprised healthy HIV-negative adults lacking recent acute infections or vaccinations. This CDR3 is 13 amino acids long. Germline V gene data show CDR1 as SGHTA and CDR2 as FQGTGA. Between the trimmed V and J ends, which lost 2 bases and 9 bases, there was a span of 13 bases. The sequenced sample was memory CD4+ T cells sorted from blood. The sample's subset: CD45RA-negative fraction. The chain couples TRBV7-3 to TRBJ2-5; D remains ambiguous. This receptor was taken from a woman in her 30s in good health. DNA of the CDR3: TGTGCCAGCAGCTTAGAGGCATGGTCGTCCCAGTACTTC. This translates into CASSLEAWSSQYF. Filled out from reference TRBV7-3 and TRBJ2-5, the complete variable domain reads GAGVSQTPSNKVTEKGKYVELRCDPISGHTALYWYRQSLGQGPEFLIYFQGTGAADDSGLPNDRFFAVRPEGSVSTLKIQRTERGDSAVYLCASSLEAWSSQYFGPGTRLLVL.